This T cell receptor beta chain was sequenced in a study of cytomegalovirus exposure and HLA in healthy donors. Overall study context: About 80 million unique TCR sequences came from HLA-typed donors in an early release.

Findings of the study overall: Most likely, a cluster of highly shared sequence variants arose as a sequencing artifact. About 87% or about 30% of the time was how often most TCR beta V segments were productive, according to an earlier analysis.

The PCR contained 60 Vbeta and 13 Jbeta primers. Data came from immunoSEQ multiplex PCR; TCRdb stores just in-frame clones and leaves some out. In the table there are around 150,000 clones, more than 65% of which are singletons. Healthy bone marrow donors supplied every sample. Concerning this clone itself: The antigen is undetermined.

The V end was cut by 5 bases, the J end by 3 bases, with 14 bases between. CDR3 length equals 14 residues. CDR1 is SGHRS and CDR2 is YFSETQ in the germline V gene. The TCR comes from a man between 18 and 35 years old in good health and CMV-seropositive. The sequencing sample was made of PBMCs. This chain uses TRBV5-1 with TRBJ2-5; D is possibly TRBD2 (5 bases). Written as DNA, the CDR3 is TGCGCCAGCAGTACGGTGGGGAGTGAAGAGACCCAGTACTTC. Protein: CASSTVGSEETQYF.